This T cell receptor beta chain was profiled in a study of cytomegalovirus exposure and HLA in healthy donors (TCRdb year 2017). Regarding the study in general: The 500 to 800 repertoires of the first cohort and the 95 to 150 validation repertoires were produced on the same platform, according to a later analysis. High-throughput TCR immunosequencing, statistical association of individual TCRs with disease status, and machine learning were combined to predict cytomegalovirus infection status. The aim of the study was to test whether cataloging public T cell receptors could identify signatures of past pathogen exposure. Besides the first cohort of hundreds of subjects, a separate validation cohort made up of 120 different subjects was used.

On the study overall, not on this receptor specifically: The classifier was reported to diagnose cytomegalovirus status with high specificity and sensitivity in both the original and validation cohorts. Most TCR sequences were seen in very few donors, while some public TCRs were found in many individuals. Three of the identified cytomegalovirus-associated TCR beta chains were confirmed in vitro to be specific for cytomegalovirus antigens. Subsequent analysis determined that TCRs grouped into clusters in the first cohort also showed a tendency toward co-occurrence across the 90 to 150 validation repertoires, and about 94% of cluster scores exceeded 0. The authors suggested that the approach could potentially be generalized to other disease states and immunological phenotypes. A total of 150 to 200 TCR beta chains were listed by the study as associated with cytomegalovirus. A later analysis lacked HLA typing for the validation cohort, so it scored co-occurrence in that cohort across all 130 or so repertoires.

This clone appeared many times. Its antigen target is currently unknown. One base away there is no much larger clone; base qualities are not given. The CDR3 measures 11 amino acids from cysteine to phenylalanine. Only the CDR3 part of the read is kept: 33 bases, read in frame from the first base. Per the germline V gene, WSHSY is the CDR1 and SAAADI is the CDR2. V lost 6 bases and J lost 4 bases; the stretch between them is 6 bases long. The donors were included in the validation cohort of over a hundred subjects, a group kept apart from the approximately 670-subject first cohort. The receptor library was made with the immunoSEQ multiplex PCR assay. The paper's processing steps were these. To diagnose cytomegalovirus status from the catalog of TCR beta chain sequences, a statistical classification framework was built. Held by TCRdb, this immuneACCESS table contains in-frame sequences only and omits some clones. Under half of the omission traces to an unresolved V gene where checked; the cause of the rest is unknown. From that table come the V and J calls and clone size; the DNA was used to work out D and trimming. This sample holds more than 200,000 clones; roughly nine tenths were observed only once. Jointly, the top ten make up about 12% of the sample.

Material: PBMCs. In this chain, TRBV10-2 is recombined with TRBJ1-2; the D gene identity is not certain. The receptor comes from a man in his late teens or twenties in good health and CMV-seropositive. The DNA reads TGCGCCAGCAGCGGAGGCTATGGCTACACCTTC. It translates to CASSGGYGYTF.